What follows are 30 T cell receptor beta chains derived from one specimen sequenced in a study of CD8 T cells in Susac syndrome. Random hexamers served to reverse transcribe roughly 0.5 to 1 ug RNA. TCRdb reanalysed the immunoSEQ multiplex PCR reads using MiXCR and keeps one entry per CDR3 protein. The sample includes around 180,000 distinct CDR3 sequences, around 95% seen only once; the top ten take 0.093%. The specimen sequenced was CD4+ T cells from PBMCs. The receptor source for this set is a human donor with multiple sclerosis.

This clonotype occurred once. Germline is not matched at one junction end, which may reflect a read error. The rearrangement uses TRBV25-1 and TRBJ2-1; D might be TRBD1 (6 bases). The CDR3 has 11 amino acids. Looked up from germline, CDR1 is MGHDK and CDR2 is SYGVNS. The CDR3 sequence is CASSTDRRLTF. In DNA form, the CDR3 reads TGTGCCAGCAGTACCGACAGGAGATTAACCTTC.

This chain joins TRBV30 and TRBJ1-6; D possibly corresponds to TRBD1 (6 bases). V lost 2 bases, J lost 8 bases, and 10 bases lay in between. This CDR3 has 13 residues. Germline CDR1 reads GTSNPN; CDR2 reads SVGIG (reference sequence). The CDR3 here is CAWSLRGDSPLHF. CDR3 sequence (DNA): TGTGCCTGGAGTCTCAGGGGAGATTCACCCCTCCACTTT.

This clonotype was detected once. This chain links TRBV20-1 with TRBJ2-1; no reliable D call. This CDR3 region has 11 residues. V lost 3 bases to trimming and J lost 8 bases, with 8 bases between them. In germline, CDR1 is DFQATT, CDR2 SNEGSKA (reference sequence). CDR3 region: CSASSIDEQFF. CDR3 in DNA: TGCAGTGCTAGTAGTATTGATGAGCAGTTCTTC.

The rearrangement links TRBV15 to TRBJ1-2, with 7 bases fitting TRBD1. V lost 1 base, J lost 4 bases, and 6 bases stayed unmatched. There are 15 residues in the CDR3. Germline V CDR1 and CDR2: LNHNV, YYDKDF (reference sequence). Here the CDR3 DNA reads TGTGCCACCAGCAGAGGCGACAGGGCGGGCTATGGCTACACCTTC. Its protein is CATSRGDRAGYGYTF.

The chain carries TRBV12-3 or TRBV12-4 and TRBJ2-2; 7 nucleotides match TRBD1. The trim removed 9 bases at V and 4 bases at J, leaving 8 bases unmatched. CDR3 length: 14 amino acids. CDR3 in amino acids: CASSLTGVTGELFF. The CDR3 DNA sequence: TGTGCCAGTAGTCTCACAGGGGTCACCGGGGAGCTGTTTTTT.

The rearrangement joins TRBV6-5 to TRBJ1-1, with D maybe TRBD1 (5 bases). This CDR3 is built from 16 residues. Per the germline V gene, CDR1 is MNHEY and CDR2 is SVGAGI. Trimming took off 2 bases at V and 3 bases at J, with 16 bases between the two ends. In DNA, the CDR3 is TGTGCCAGCAGTTACCCCTCGACAGATACCTACACTGAAGCTTTCTTT. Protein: CASSYPSTDTYTEAFF.

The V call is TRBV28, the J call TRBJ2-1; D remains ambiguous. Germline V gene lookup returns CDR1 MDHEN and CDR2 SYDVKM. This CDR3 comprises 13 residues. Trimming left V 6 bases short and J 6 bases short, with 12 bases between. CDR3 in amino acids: CASRPGGSNEQFF. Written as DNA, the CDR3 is TGTGCCAGCAGACCAGGCGGAAGCAATGAGCAGTTCTTC. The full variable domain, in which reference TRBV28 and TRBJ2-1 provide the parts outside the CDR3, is DVKVTQSSRYLVKRTGEKVFLECVQDMDHENMFWYRQDPGLGLRLIYFSYDVKMKEKGDIPEGYSVSREKKERFSLILESASTNQTSMYLCASRPGGSNEQFFGPGTRLTVL.

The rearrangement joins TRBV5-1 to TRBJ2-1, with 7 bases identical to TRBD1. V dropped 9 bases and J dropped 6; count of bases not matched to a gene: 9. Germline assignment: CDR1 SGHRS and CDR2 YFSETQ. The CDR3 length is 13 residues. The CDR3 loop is CATWDSTGNEQFF. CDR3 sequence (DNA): TGCGCCACCTGGGACAGTACAGGCAATGAGCAGTTCTTC.

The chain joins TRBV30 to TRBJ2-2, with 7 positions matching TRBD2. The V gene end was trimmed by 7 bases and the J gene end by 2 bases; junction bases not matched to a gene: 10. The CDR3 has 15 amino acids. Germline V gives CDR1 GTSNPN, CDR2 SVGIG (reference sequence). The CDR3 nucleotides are TGTGCCTATTACAGCGGGGCCTATAACACCGGGGAGCTGTTTTTT. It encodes CAYYSGAYNTGELFF.

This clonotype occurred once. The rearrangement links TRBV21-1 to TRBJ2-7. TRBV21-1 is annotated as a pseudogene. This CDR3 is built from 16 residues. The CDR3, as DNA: TGTGCCAGCAGCCCACGCAAATATACAGCCTACTACGAGCAGTACTTC. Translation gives CASSPRKYTAYYEQYF.

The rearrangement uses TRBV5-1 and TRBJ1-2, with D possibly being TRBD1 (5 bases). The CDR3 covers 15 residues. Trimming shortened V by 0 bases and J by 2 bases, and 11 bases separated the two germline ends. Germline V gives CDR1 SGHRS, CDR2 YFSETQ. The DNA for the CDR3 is TGCGCCAGCAGCTTGGCACAGGATCAGAACTATGGCTACACCTTC. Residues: CASSLAQDQNYGYTF.

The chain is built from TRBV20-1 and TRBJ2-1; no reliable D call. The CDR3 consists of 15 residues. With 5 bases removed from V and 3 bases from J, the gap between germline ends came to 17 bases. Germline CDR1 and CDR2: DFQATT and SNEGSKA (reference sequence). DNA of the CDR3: TGCAGTGCTCACCATGGGCTGGGGAACTACAATGAGCAGTTCTTC. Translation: CSAHHGLGNYNEQFF.

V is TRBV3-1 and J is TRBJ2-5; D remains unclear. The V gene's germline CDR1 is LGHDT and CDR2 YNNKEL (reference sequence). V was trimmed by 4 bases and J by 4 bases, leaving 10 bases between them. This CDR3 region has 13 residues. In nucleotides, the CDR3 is TGTGCCAGCAGCCCCTCTGGCGGAGAGACCCAGTACTTC. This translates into CASSPSGGETQYF.

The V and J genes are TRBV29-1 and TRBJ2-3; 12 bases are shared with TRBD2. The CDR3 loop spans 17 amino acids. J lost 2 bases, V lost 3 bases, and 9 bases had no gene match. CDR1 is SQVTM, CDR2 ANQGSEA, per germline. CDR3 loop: CSVDPRTSGTFTDTQYF. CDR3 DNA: TGCAGCGTTGACCCTCGGACTAGCGGGACTTTCACAGATACGCAGTATTTT.

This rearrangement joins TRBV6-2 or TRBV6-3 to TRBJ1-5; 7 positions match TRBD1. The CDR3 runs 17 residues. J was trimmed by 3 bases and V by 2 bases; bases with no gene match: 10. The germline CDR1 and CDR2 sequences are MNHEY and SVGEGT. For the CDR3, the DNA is TGTGCCAGCAGTTACGAACAGGGGAGGGAGAACAATCAGCCCCAGCATTTT. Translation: CASSYEQGRENNQPQHF.

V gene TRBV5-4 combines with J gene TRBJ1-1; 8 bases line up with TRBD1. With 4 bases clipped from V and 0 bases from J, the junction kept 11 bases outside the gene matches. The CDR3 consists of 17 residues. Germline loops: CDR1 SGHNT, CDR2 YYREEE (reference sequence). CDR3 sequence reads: CASSPGQGRGMNTEAFF. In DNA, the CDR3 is TGTGCCAGCAGCCCTGGACAGGGCAGGGGCATGAACACTGAAGCTTTCTTT.

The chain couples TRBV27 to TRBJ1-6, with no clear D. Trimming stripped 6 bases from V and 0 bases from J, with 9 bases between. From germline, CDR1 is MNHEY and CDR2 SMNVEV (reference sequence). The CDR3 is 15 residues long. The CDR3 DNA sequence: TGTGCCAGCAGCCAAAGGAGCTCCTATAATTCACCCCTCCACTTT. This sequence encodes CASSQRSSYNSPLHF.

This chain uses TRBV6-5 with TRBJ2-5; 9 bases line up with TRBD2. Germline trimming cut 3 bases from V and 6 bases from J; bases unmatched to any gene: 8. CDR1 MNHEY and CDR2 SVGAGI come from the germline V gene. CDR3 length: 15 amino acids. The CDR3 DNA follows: TGTGCCAGCAGTTATCTCTCTAGCGGGGAGAAGACCCAGTACTTC. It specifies CASSYLSSGEKTQYF.

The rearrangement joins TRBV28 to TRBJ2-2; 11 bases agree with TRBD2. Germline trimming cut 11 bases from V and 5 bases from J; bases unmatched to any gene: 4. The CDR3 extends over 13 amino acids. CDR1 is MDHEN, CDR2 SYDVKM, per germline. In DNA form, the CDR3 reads TGTGCCGGCCGACTAGCGGGGACCGGGGAGCTGTTTTTT. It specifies CAGRLAGTGELFF.

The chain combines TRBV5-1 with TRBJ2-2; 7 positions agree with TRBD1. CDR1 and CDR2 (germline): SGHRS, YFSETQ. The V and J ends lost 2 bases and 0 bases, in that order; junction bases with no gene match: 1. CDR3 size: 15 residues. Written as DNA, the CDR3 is TGCGCCAGCAGCTTCGGGACAGCGAACACCGGGGAGCTGTTTTTT. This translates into CASSFGTANTGELFF. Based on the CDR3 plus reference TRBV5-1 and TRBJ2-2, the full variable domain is KAGVTQTPRYLIKTRGQQVTLSCSPISGHRSVSWYQQTPGQGLQFLFEYFSETQRNKGNFPGRFSGRQFSNSRSEMNVSTLELGDSALYLCASSFGTANTGELFFGEGSRLTVL.

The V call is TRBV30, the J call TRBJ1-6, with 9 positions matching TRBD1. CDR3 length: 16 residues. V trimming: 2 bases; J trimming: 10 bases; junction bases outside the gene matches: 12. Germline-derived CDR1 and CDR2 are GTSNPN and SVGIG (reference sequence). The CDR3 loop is CAWSPKQGALGSPLHF. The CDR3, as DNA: TGTGCCTGGAGTCCAAAACAGGGGGCGTTGGGGTCACCCCTCCACTTT.

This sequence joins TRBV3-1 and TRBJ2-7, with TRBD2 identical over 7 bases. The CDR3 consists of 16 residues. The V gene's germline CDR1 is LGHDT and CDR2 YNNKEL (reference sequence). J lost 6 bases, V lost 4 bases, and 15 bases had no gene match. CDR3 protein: CASSPLPPGGGTEQYF. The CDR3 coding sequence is TGTGCCAGCAGCCCCCTCCCGCCTGGGGGGGGTACCGAGCAGTACTTC.

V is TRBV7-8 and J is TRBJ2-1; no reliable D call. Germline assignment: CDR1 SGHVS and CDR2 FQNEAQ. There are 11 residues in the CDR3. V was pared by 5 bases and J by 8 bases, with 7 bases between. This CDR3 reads CASSREDEQFF. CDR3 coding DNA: TGTGCCAGCAGCCGCGAGGATGAGCAGTTCTTC.

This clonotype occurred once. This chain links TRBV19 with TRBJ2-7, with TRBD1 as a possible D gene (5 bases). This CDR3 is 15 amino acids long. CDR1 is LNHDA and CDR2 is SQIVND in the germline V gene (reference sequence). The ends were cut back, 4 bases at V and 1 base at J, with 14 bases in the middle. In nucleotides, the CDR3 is TGTGCCAGTAGTACTCACAGGCCAGGTTCCTACGAGCAGTACTTC. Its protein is CASSTHRPGSYEQYF.

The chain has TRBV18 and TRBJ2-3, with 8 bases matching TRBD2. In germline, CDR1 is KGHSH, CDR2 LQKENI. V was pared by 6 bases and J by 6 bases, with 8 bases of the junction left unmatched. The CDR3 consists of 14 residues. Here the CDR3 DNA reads TGTGCCAGCTCGCCGCCGGGACTAGGGGATACGCAGTATTTT. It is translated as CASSPPGLGDTQYF.

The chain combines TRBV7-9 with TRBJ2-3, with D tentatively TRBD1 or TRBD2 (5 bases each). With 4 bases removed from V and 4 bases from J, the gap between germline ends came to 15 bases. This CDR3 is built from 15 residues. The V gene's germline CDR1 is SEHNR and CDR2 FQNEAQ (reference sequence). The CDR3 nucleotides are TGTGCCAGCAGCTACATTGGGGGAGTTGCAGATACGCAGTATTTT. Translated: CASSYIGGVADTQYF.

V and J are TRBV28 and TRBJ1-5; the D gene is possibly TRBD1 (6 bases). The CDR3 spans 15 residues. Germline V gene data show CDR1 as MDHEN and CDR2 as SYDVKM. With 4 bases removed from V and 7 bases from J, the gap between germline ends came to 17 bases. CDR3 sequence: CASSSHTGFIQPQHF. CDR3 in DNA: TGTGCCAGCAGTTCTCATACAGGGTTTATCCAGCCCCAGCATTTT. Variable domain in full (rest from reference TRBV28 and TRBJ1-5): DVKVTQSSRYLVKRTGEKVFLECVQDMDHENMFWYRQDPGLGLRLIYFSYDVKMKEKGDIPEGYSVSREKKERFSLILESASTNQTSMYLCASSSHTGFIQPQHFGDGTRLSIL.

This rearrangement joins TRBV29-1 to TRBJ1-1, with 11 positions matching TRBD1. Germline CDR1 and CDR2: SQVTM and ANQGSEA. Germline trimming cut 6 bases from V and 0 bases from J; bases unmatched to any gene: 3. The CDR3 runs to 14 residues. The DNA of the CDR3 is TGCAGCGTGTGGGGACAGGGGGTGAACACTGAAGCTTTCTTT. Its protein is CSVWGQGVNTEAFF. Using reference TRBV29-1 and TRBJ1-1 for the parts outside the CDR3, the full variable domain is SAVISQKPSRDICQRGTSLTIQCQVDSQVTMMFWYRQQPGQSLTLIATANQGSEATYESGFVIDKFPISRPNLTFSTLTVSNMSPEDSSIYLCSVWGQGVNTEAFFGQGTRLTVV.

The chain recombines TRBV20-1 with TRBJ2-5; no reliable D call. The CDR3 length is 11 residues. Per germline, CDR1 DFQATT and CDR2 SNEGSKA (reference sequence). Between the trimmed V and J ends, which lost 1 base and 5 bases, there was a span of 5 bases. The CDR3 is CSARVAETQYF. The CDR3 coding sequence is TGCAGTGCTAGAGTGGCGGAGACCCAGTACTTC.

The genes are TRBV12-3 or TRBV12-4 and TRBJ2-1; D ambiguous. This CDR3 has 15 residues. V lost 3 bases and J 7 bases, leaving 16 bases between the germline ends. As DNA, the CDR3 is TGTGCCAGCAGTTTTTATGGTAGAATGGGGAATGAGCAGTTCTTC. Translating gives CASSFYGRMGNEQFF.